A single sample gave rise to the 20 T cell receptor beta chains below, sequenced in a study of blood T cells in healthy people across ages. The use of a sample-barcoded 5' primer and a J-beta primer mix characterized a second PCR of about 7 to 12 cycles. Via MiXCR, TCRdb re-called the 5' RACE reads, giving one row per CDR3 protein. The table has about 670,000 distinct CDR3 sequences, roughly half seen once. Sequenced input: blood. Receptor source: a woman older than 75 in good health.

This clonotype has ten or more counts. This chain uses TRBV10-2 with TRBJ2-3; D remains unclear. The CDR3 loop spans 12 amino acids. V was shortened by 0 bases and J by 7 bases, with 5 bases between the two germline ends. The germline gives CDR1 WSHSY, CDR2 SAAADI. DNA of the CDR3: TGCGCCAGCAGTGAGTCGAGGAATACGCAGTATTTT. It is translated as CASSESRNTQYF.

The chain has TRBV29-1 and TRBJ2-7; D might be TRBD1 (6 bases). This CDR3 spans 15 amino acids. Trimming took 0 bases from V and 0 from J, leaving 12 bases between them. CDR1 is SQVTM, CDR2 ANQGSEA, per germline. The DNA for the CDR3 is TGCAGCGTTGAAGATTCCCGGGACACCTCCTACGAGCAGTACTTC. Its protein is CSVEDSRDTSYEQYF.

This clonotype has ten or more counts. The rearrangement joins TRBV19 to TRBJ1-2; D unresolved. V was clipped by 3 bases and J by 4 bases, with 24 bases between them. Germline V gene sequence: CDR1 LNHDA, CDR2 SQIVND (reference sequence). CDR3 length: 18 residues. The CDR3 coding sequence is TGTGCCAGTAGTATTGGCGGCTTTGACACCCGACCTTCCTATGGCTACACCTTC. Its protein is CASSIGGFDTRPSYGYTF.

Points on this clonotype: Since a much larger clone is just one base distant, this may be a read error. The chain combines TRBV5-6 with TRBJ2-7; D is unclear. V was cut by 3 bases and J by 1 base, with 8 bases left in between. This CDR3 contains 13 residues. The germline CDR1 and CDR2 sequences are SGHDT and YYEEEE. Written as DNA, the CDR3 is TGTGCCAGCAGCTGGTATTTATCCTACGAGCAGTACTTC. Translated, it gives CASSWYLSYEQYF.

This clonotype was recorded once. This may be a read error: a much more frequent sequence differs by one nucleotide. This rearrangement joins TRBV7-3 to TRBJ1-1, with D uncertain. This CDR3 has 15 residues. Germline V gene data show CDR1 as SGHTA and CDR2 as FQGTGA. In DNA, the CDR3 is TGTGCCCACGCGGCGGCGCCAAGGGTGAACACTGAAGTTTTCTTT. This encodes CAHAAAPRVNTEVFF.

V gene TRBV12-3 or TRBV12-4 combines with J gene TRBJ2-5; a weak D match, TRBD1 (6 bases). The CDR3 is made up of 10 amino acids. V was pared by 11 bases and J by 5 bases, with 9 bases between. As DNA, the CDR3 is TGTGCCGTCCAGGGGGAGACCCAGTACTTC. Amino acids: CAVQGETQYF.

The V gene is TRBV10-3, the J gene TRBJ1-1, with no clear D. The CDR3 totals 12 residues. Trimming pared 5 bases from V and 0 bases from J, leaving 4 bases between. Germline V CDR1 and CDR2: ENHRY, SYGVKD. This chain's CDR3 is CAISHVNTEAFF. The CDR3 DNA sequence: TGTGCCATCAGTCATGTGAACACTGAAGCTTTCTTT.

This clonotype was seen many times. The V call is TRBV6-5, the J call TRBJ2-5, with D possibly matching TRBD1 (5 bases). Germline V gene lookup returns CDR1 MNHEY and CDR2 SVGAGI. The V end was cut by 2 bases, the J end by 9 bases, with 13 bases between. The CDR3 is 13 amino acids. CDR3 region: CASSYEQGRAQYF. DNA of the CDR3: TGTGCCAGCAGTTACGAGCAGGGTCGGGCCCAGTACTTC.

At least ten counts were recorded for this clonotype. The chain couples TRBV6-5 to TRBJ2-3; maybe TRBD2 (6 bases). The CDR3 loop spans 14 amino acids. The germline CDR1 and CDR2 sequences are MNHEY and SVGAGI. The germline V and J ends were trimmed by 6 bases and 5 bases, with 15 bases remaining between them. The CDR3, as DNA: TGTGCCAGCAGACCCACTAGCTTTGGAGATACGCAGTATTTT. Its translation: CASRPTSFGDTQYF.

This clonotype was observed many times. The rearrangement uses TRBV20-1 and TRBJ1-2; weak D call: TRBD1 (6 bases). The V end lost 3 bases, the J end lost 3 bases, and 14 bases lay between the germline ends. Germline CDR1 DFQATT, CDR2 SNEGSKA (reference sequence). The CDR3 is 14 amino acids. The CDR3 loop reads CSASLGGLYYGYTF. DNA of the CDR3: TGCAGTGCTAGCCTCGGGGGGCTCTACTATGGCTACACCTTC.

The table lists this clonotype with many counts. This sequence joins TRBV18 and TRBJ2-3; TRBD2 matches at 8 bases. The CDR3 spans 15 residues. Trimming at V came to 5 bases and at J to 2 bases, leaving 6 bases not matched to a gene. In germline, CDR1 is KGHSH, CDR2 LQKENI. The CDR3: CASSMGLEITDTQYF. The CDR3 coding sequence is TGTGCCAGCTCAATGGGACTAGAGATCACAGATACGCAGTATTTT.

The CDR3 protein is CASSKGAEETQYF. The CDR3, as DNA: TGTGCCAGCAGCAAGGGGGCCGAAGAGACCCAGTACTTC. The rearrangement links TRBV21-1 to TRBJ2-5; TRBD1, the D gene given by the table, was not confirmed from the DNA. TRBV21-1 is noted as a pseudogene. This CDR3 spans 13 amino acids.

In its sample, this clonotype was seen many times. The CDR3 here is CASSLANSPLHF. The CDR3 DNA reads TGTGCCAGCAGCTTGGCAAATTCACCCCTCCACTTT. This chain joins TRBV5-5 and TRBJ1-6; the D is unclear. This CDR3 is built from 12 residues. The germline V gene encodes CDR1 SGHKS and CDR2 YYEKEE (reference sequence). V was trimmed by 0 bases and J by 7 bases, leaving 2 bases between them.

Many counts were recorded for this clonotype. The chain has TRBV7-2 and TRBJ2-3; tentatively, D is TRBD2 (7 bases). V lost 2 bases to trimming and J lost 6 bases, with 12 bases between them. Germline loops: CDR1 SGHTA, CDR2 FQGNSA. The CDR3 extends over 14 amino acids. The CDR3 here is CASSLLGGGDTQYF. CDR3 bases: TGTGCCAGCAGCTTACTAGGGGGGGGGGATACGCAGTATTTT.

The chain uses TRBV7-9 and TRBJ2-7; TRBD1 agrees at 7 bases. The CDR3 runs to 13 residues. The V gene's germline CDR1 is SEHNR and CDR2 FQNEAQ (reference sequence). Trimming at V came to 5 bases and at J to 1 base, leaving 2 bases not matched to a gene. CDR3: CASSMDRSYEQYF. The CDR3 DNA follows: TGTGCCAGCAGCATGGACAGGTCCTACGAGCAGTACTTC.

The V and J genes are TRBV7-2 and TRBJ1-2; D is perhaps TRBD1 (6 bases). The CDR3 totals 14 residues. V lost 2 bases and J lost 4, with 11 bases in between. Germline CDR1 is SGHTA and CDR2 is FQGNSA. The CDR3 nucleotides are TGTGCCAGCAGCTTAAGGCTCAGGGGCTATGGCTACACCTTC. It codes for CASSLRLRGYGYTF.

A word on this clonotype: This could be a read error, since a much larger clone is one nucleotide away. The chain uses TRBV20-1 and TRBJ2-7, with D possibly TRBD1 on 6 matching bases. The CDR3 consists of 14 residues. The V end was cut by 5 bases, the J end by 2 bases, with 16 bases between. The germline V gene encodes CDR1 DFQATT and CDR2 SNEGSKA (reference sequence). CDR3 residues: CSAHDRSPPYEQYF. The CDR3 region has the DNA TGCAGTGCTCACGACAGGTCGCCTCCCTACGAGCAGTACTTC.

This clonotype was detected ten times or more. V gene TRBV7-6 combines with J gene TRBJ2-7; TRBD1 aligns across 8 bases. J lost 5 bases, V lost 3 bases, and 6 bases had no gene match. The CDR3 has 14 residues. Per germline, CDR1 SGHVS and CDR2 FNYEAQ. The DNA of the CDR3 is TGTGCCAGCAGCTTTGTCCCGGGACAGGACGAGCAGTACTTC. Its protein product is CASSFVPGQDEQYF.

This chain links TRBV3-1 with TRBJ2-1, with 10 nucleotides matching TRBD2. The germline V gene has CDR1 LGHDT and CDR2 YNNKEL (reference sequence). The V segment lost 4 bases and the J segment 9 bases; nucleotides outside the gene matches: 6. The CDR3 is 14 amino acids. The CDR3 spells CASSLASGRFEQFF. CDR3 DNA: TGTGCCAGCAGCCTTGCTAGCGGGAGATTTGAGCAGTTCTTC.

The rearrangement uses TRBV12-3 or TRBV12-4 and TRBJ1-1, with D hard to call. Trimming took off 2 bases at V and 5 bases at J, with 6 bases between the two ends. The CDR3 covers 12 residues. The CDR3 region has the DNA TGTGCCAGCAGTTTAATGGAGACTGAAGCTTTCTTT. This gives the protein CASSLMETEAFF.